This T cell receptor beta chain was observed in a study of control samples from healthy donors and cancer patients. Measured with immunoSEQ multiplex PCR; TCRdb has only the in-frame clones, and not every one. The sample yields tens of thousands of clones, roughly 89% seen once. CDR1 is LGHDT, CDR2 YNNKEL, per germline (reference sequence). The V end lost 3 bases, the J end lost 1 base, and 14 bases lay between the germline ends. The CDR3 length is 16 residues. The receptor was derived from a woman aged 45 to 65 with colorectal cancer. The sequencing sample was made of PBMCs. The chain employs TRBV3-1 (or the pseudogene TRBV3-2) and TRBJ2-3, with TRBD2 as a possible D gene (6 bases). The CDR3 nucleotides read TGTGCCAGCAGCCACCCCGCCTCTAGCGGCACAGATACGCAGTATTTT. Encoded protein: CASSHPASSGTDTQYF.